Below, one TCR beta chain is given with its context. The target antigen is unknown. The data are from a study of vaccination and CD4 T cells after COVID-19. Study-level information: Post-vaccine sample collection happened at a median of around 77 days after dose two, ranging 14 to 241. Investigators stimulated cells with overlapping spike peptides drawn from SARS-CoV-2, HCoV-NL63, HCoV-OC43 and HCoV-229E.

Time point here: late sampling 161 to 241 days after vaccination in three convalescent patients. Treatment given: roughly 10-day PBMC culture with coronavirus spike peptide pools or control peptides (ViraFEST assay). ViraFEST used peptide pools to expand antigen-specific T cells before TCR sequencing. Sequenced with the Oncomine TCR Beta short-read assay was DNA taken from cultured CD4+ T cells. Once CD4+ T cells had been cultured, genomic DNA was extracted from them. TCRdb re-called the PCR reads through MiXCR, storing one row per CDR3 protein. Of about 25,000 distinct CDR3 sequences in the sample, 28% were seen once. Losses at the gene ends were 4 bases for V and 5 bases for J; bases not matched to a gene: 10. CDR1 MDHEN and CDR2 SYDVKM come from the germline V gene. The CDR3 spans 16 residues.

This sequence originates from a human donor who had recovered from COVID-19. The sequencing used CD4+ T cells from blood, cultured in vitro, collected about 7 months after SARS-CoV-2 vaccination. The chain couples TRBV28 to TRBJ1-5; TRBD1 matches 8 bases. This CDR3 reads CASSSRWTGKDQPQHF. In nucleotides, the CDR3 is TGTGCCAGCAGTTCCCGATGGACAGGGAAGGATCAGCCCCAGCATTTT.